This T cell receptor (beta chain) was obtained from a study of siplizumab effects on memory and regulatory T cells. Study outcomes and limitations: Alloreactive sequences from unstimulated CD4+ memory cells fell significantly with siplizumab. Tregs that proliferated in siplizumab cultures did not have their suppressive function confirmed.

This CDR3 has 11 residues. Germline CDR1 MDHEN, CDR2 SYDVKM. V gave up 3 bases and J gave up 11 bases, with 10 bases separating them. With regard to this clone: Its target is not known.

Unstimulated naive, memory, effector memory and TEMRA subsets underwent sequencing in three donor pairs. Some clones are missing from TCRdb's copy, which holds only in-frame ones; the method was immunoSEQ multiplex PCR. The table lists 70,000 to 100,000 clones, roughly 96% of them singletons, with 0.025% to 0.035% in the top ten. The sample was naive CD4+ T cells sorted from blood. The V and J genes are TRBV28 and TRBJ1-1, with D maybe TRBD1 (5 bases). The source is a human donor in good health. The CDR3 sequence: CASSLGVLAFF. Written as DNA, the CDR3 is TGTGCCAGCAGTTTGGGGGTCTTGGCTTTCTTT.